This T cell receptor beta chain was retrieved from a study of blood T cell repertoires in COVID-19. TCRdb's table, derived via immunoSEQ multiplex PCR, lists solely in-frame clones and lacks some. The table lists tens of thousands of clones, approximately 86% of them singletons. CDR3 size: 16 residues. The V gene lost 1 base and the J gene lost 1 base, with 10 bases spanning the gap. Germline loops: CDR1 MNHNS, CDR2 SASEGT. Sequencing was performed on peripheral blood. This chain links TRBV6-1 with TRBJ2-2, with D uncertain. This TCR derives from a woman in her 70s with active or convalescent COVID-19. The CDR3 protein is CASSEVDSRNTGELFF. Here the CDR3 DNA reads TGTGCCAGCAGTGAAGTCGATTCCAGGAACACCGGGGAGCTGTTTTTT.